These 23 T cell receptor beta chains came from one sample sequenced in a study of radiotherapy plus CTLA-4 blockade in lung cancer. Assay: immunoSEQ multiplex PCR; the TCRdb copy retains only in-frame clones and omits some. The sample yields about 90,000 clones, around 86% seen once. Specimen: peripheral blood, collected from a patient treated with radiotherapy plus ipilimumab. Receptors originate from a human donor with non-small cell lung cancer that progressed on radiotherapy plus ipilimumab.

The chain's CDR3 is CASSLTGYNEQFF. The CDR3 DNA reads as TGTGCCAGCAGTCTTACTGGGTACAATGAGCAGTTCTTC. V is TRBV2 and J is TRBJ2-1; D is unclear. This CDR3 contains 13 residues. The V gene's germline CDR1 is SNHLY and CDR2 FYNNEI. Trimming cost V 5 bases and J 4 bases, with 9 bases left between them.

This clone was observed a handful of times. The rearrangement joins TRBV14 to TRBJ2-2; D unclear. V lost 4 bases and J lost 7, with 10 bases in between. The CDR3 loop spans 13 amino acids. Looked up from germline, CDR1 is SGHDN and CDR2 is FVKESK. The CDR3 sequence is CASSLRKGGELFF. CDR3 DNA sequence: TGTGCCAGCAGCCTTAGGAAGGGCGGGGAGCTGTTTTTT.

The chain links TRBV11-3 to TRBJ1-3; possible D gene TRBD1, 5 bases. The germline V gene has CDR1 SGHNT and CDR2 YENEEA. CDR3 length equals 17 residues. Trimming removed 4 bases from V and 2 bases from J, with 18 bases in between. CDR3 in amino acids: CASSYLSVPGAGNTIYF. The CDR3 DNA is TGTGCCAGCAGCTACCTTTCGGTGCCGGGGGCTGGAAACACCATATATTTT. Looking up the rest from reference TRBV11-3 and TRBJ1-3 gives the full variable domain: EAGVVQSPRYKIIEKKQPVAFWCNPISGHNTLYWYLQNLGQGPELLIRYENEEAVDDSQLPKDRFSAERLKGVDSTLKIQPAELGDSAVYLCASSYLSVPGAGNTIYFGEGSWLTVV.

V gene TRBV20-1 combines with J gene TRBJ1-1; no clear D. From germline, CDR1 is DFQATT and CDR2 SNEGSKA (reference sequence). The germline V and J ends were trimmed by 7 bases and 4 bases, with 10 bases remaining between them. The CDR3 has 11 amino acids. The CDR3 loop reads CSGVWVTEAFF. In DNA, the CDR3 is TGCAGTGGGGTTTGGGTCACTGAAGCTTTCTTT.

The J gene is TRBJ2-7, the V gene TRBV6-1; D could derive from TRBD1 or TRBD2 (5 bases each). V was clipped by 7 bases and J by 3 bases, with 16 bases between them. The CDR3 runs to 14 residues. Per germline, CDR1 MNHNS and CDR2 SASEGT. The DNA for the CDR3 is TGTGCCAGCACGGGGTCAGGGACCTTCTACGAGCAGTACTTC. Its translation is CASTGSGTFYEQYF.

A note on this clone: Germline is not matched at one junction end, which may reflect a read error. The chain employs TRBV10-3 and TRBJ2-5, with 7 nucleotides matching TRBD1. Germline lookup yields CDR1 ENHRY and CDR2 SYGVKD. This CDR3 comprises 13 residues. The CDR3 loop reads CAIRGQPLEPQYF. The CDR3 DNA is TGTGCCATCAGGGGACAGCCCTTAGAGCCCCAGTACTTC.

This CDR3 is CASSAPPSGSYYEQYF. In DNA form, the CDR3 reads TGTGCCAGCAGCGCACCACCGAGCGGGAGCTACTACGAGCAGTACTTC. The genes are TRBV9 and TRBJ2-7, with 8 bases matching TRBD2. This CDR3 is 16 amino acids long. Trimming took 3 bases from V and 3 from J; bases not matched to a gene: 11. The V gene's germline CDR1 is SGDLS and CDR2 YYNGEE.

The rearrangement uses TRBV7-2 and TRBJ1-2; D is unresolved. The V end lost 5 bases, the J end lost 7 bases, and 14 bases lay between the germline ends. The CDR3 is 13 amino acids. Germline CDR1 reads SGHTA; CDR2 reads FQGNSA. The CDR3 region has the DNA TGTGCCAGCAGCCCCGGCCGTGCGGTTGGCTACACCTTC. Encoded protein: CASSPGRAVGYTF.

The V and J genes are TRBV5-1 and TRBJ2-1; 8 bases are shared with TRBD2. V gave up 4 bases and J gave up 10 bases; unmatched junction bases: 10. Germline-derived CDR1 and CDR2 are SGHRS and YFSETQ. The CDR3 has 14 amino acids. The CDR3 nucleotides are TGCGCCAGCAGCGAGGGGAGCGGGAGAGAGGAGCAGTTCTTC. Encoded protein: CASSEGSGREEQFF.

J is TRBJ1-2 and V is TRBV7-9; D remains unclear. This CDR3 comprises 12 residues. Germline CDR1 SEHNR, CDR2 FQNEAQ (reference sequence). The V end lost 1 base, the J end lost 13 bases, and 13 bases lay between the germline ends. CDR3 sequence: CASSLGVWVFTF. The CDR3 DNA follows: TGTGCCAGCAGCTTAGGGGTGTGGGTCTTCACCTTC.

The rearrangement joins TRBV18 to TRBJ1-3, with D uncertain. CDR3 length equals 13 residues. The germline gives CDR1 KGHSH, CDR2 LQKENI. Trimming stripped 3 bases from V and 8 bases from J, with 11 bases between. The CDR3 sequence: CASSPQSTDTIYF. CDR3 coding DNA: TGTGCCAGCTCACCGCAATCGACTGACACCATATATTTT.

This clone was seen only a few times. The chain couples TRBV7-9 to TRBJ1-1, with D unresolved. CDR1 and CDR2 from the germline V gene are SEHNR and FQNEAQ (reference sequence). Trimming stripped 5 bases from V and 0 bases from J, with 7 bases between. The CDR3 loop spans 13 amino acids. The CDR3 loop reads CASSPHMNTEAFF. CDR3 in DNA: TGTGCCAGCAGCCCCCATATGAACACTGAAGCTTTCTTT.

The rearrangement uses TRBV27 and TRBJ1-2, with D unclear. There are 15 residues in the CDR3. CDR1 is MNHEY and CDR2 is SMNVEV in the germline V gene (reference sequence). With 3 bases removed from V and 0 bases from J, the gap between germline ends came to 11 bases. The CDR3 protein is CASSFDLRANYGYTF. In DNA, the CDR3 is TGTGCCAGCAGTTTCGACTTACGAGCTAACTATGGCTACACCTTC.

The rearrangement joins TRBV5-6 to TRBJ1-1, with 12 positions matching TRBD1. This CDR3 comprises 15 residues. Trimming at V came to 3 bases and at J to 4 bases, leaving 4 bases not matched to a gene. CDR1 SGHDT and CDR2 YYEEEE come from the germline V gene. CDR3 sequence: CASSWGQGASTEAFF. The CDR3 bases are TGTGCCAGCAGCTGGGGACAGGGGGCGTCCACTGAAGCTTTCTTT.

The chain combines TRBV7-9 with TRBJ2-2; 14 nucleotides line up with TRBD2. Germline assignment: CDR1 SEHNR and CDR2 FQNEAQ (reference sequence). This CDR3 contains 15 residues. V dropped 6 bases and J dropped 7; count of bases not matched to a gene: 4. CDR3 DNA: TGTGCCAGCAGGGGGACTAGCGGGAGTGGCGGGGAGCTGTTTTTT. Translation: CASRGTSGSGGELFF.

The chain is built from TRBV25-1 and TRBJ1-2; D unclear. V dropped 5 bases and J dropped 2 bases, with 12 bases sitting between them. The germline V gene encodes CDR1 MGHDK and CDR2 SYGVNS. The CDR3 runs to 14 residues. CDR3 region: CASSPLGENYGYTF. The CDR3 region has the DNA TGTGCCAGCAGTCCCTTGGGAGAGAACTATGGCTACACCTTC.

V is TRBV28 and J is TRBJ2-7; TRBD2 agrees at 11 bases. The CDR3 is made up of 15 amino acids. V was pared by 0 bases and J by 6 bases, with 4 bases of the junction left unmatched. Germline CDR1 reads MDHEN; CDR2 reads SYDVKM. This CDR3 is CASSLWLAGGREQYF. The CDR3 nucleotides read TGTGCCAGCAGTTTATGGCTAGCGGGGGGCCGCGAGCAGTACTTC.

The rearrangement joins TRBV9 to TRBJ2-3, with unresolved D. The CDR3 is 14 residues long. Trimming cost V 4 bases and J 4 bases, with 13 bases left between them. CDR1 is SGDLS and CDR2 is YYNGEE in the germline V gene. CDR3 in DNA: TGTGCCAGCAGCCTCCGTATGGTCTCAGATACGCAGTATTTT. It yields the protein CASSLRMVSDTQYF.

This sequence joins TRBV4-2 and TRBJ2-2; D not resolved. Germline loops: CDR1 LGHNA, CDR2 YNFKEQ. Between the trimmed V and J ends, which lost 1 base and 6 bases, there was a span of 6 bases. This CDR3 comprises 13 residues. The CDR3 loop is CASSQVEAGELFF. The CDR3 coding sequence is TGTGCCAGCAGCCAAGTCGAAGCCGGGGAGCTGTTTTTT.

The V call is TRBV7-3, the J call TRBJ2-3; TRBD2 aligns across 10 bases. V gave up 6 bases and J gave up 1 base; unmatched junction bases: 7. The CDR3 spans 16 residues. CDR1 SGHTA and CDR2 FQGTGA come from the germline V gene. The CDR3 DNA reads TGTGCCAGCAGGCCACCCACTAGCGGGGGCACAGATACGCAGTATTTT. Translating it yields CASRPPTSGGTDTQYF.

This clone was seen a handful of times. This chain connects TRBV7-2 to TRBJ1-2, with TRBD1 matching 7 bases. CDR1 SGHTA and CDR2 FQGNSA come from the germline V gene. Unmatched junction bases numbered 4, after V lost 5 bases and J lost 4 bases. This CDR3 contains 13 residues. CDR3 protein: CASSPDRTYGYTF. CDR3 in DNA: TGTGCCAGCAGCCCGGACAGGACCTATGGCTACACCTTC. Full variable domain (rest looked up from reference TRBV7-2 and TRBJ1-2): GAGVSQSPSNKVTEKGKDVELRCDPISGHTALYWYRQSLGQGLEFLIYFQGNSAPDKSGLPSDRFSAERTGGSVSTLTIQRTQQEDSAVYLCASSPDRTYGYTFGSGTRLTVV.

The genes are TRBV7-9 and TRBJ2-5; D is unclear. V shed 1 base and J shed 6 bases, with 3 bases lying between them. Germline V gene sequence: CDR1 SEHNR, CDR2 FQNEAQ (reference sequence). CDR3 size: 11 residues. The CDR3 DNA is TGTGCCAGCAGCTTAGACCAGACCCAGTACTTC. It codes for CASSLDQTQYF.

The rearrangement links TRBV6-5 to TRBJ1-1; 7 positions agree with TRBD1. The CDR3 runs to 14 residues. Per the germline V gene, CDR1 is MNHEY and CDR2 is SVGAGI. The V segment lost 7 bases and the J segment 0 bases; nucleotides outside the gene matches: 5. For the CDR3, the DNA is TGTGCCAGCAACCTAGGGGGCCTGAACACTGAAGCTTTCTTT. It specifies CASNLGGLNTEAFF.